Listed below are T cell receptor beta chains from one sample, sequenced in a study of early T cells in non-severe SARS-CoV-2 infection. Each CDR3 protein is one row after TCRdb ran MiXCR on the 5' RACE reads. The repertoire consists of tens of thousands of distinct CDR3 sequences, with 4% to 5.5% occurring once and the leading ten covering under 6.5%. The specimen sequenced was whole blood. All receptors derive from an adult who was a healthcare worker with PCR-confirmed SARS-CoV-2 infection or an uninfected control (not recorded which). The CDR3 runs from the conserved cysteine through the conserved F or W. Each record gives: V gene, J gene, D gene, clone size, CDR3 protein, CDR3 DNA. D genes are given only for firm matches. Size is stated for part of the rows, as once, few or many counts, or as a class when the clone is expanded.

>TRBV15|TRBJ2-1|NA|NA
CATSSSNEQFF
TGTGCCACCAGCAGCAGTAATGAGCAGTTCTTC
>TRBV10-3|TRBJ2-7|NA|many
CAISQDIPGEQYF
TGTGCCATCAGTCAGGACATCCCGGGGGAGCAGTACTTC
>TRBV24-1|TRBJ2-1|NA|many
CATSSTTGEQFF
TGTGCCACCAGTTCCACCACGGGGGAGCAGTTCTTC
>TRBV13|TRBJ2-7|TRBD2|few
CASSFRGGSYEQYF
TGTGCCAGCAGCTTCCGGGGGGGCTCCTACGAGCAGTACTTC
>TRBV19|TRBJ2-1|NA|many
CASRGGYSYNEQFF
TGTGCCAGTAGAGGAGGTTACTCCTACAATGAGCAGTTCTTC
>TRBV5-8|TRBJ1-6|NA|NA
CASSFRGGVISPLHF
TGTGCCAGCAGCTTTAGGGGGGGCGTAATCTCACCCCTCCACTTT
>TRBV27|TRBJ2-7|NA|many
CASSSNGKGEQYF
TGTGCCAGCAGTTCCAACGGGAAGGGCGAGCAGTACTTC
>TRBV20-1|TRBJ1-4|NA|few
CSARGRTSNEKLFF
TGCAGTGCTAGAGGGAGGACCTCTAATGAAAAACTGTTTTTT
>TRBV24-1|TRBJ2-2|TRBD2|many
CATSAASGSLGTGELFF
TGTGCCACCAGTGCTGCTAGCGGGAGTTTGGGCACCGGGGAGCTGTTTTTT
>TRBV4-1|TRBJ1-5|NA|many
CASSQHGAGIGNQPQHF
TGCGCCAGCAGCCAGCATGGGGCAGGGATCGGCAATCAGCCCCAGCATTTT
>TRBV24-1|TRBJ2-1|TRBD1|many
CATSDGQATNEQFF
TGTGCCACCAGTGATGGACAGGCCACCAATGAGCAGTTCTTC
>TRBV29-1|TRBJ2-5|TRBD2|many
CSVGGGAETQYF
TGCAGCGTTGGGGGGGGAGCAGAGACCCAGTACTTC
>TRBV9|TRBJ1-4|NA|many
CASSVGRSATNEKLFF
TGTGCCAGCAGCGTTGGGCGGTCTGCAACTAATGAAAAACTGTTTTTT
>TRBV14|TRBJ2-5|NA|NA
CASSSWTVIQETQYF
TGTGCCAGCAGCTCATGGACAGTAATCCAAGAGACCCAGTACTTC
>TRBV7-9|TRBJ2-3|NA|many
CASSFLGDTQYF
TGTGCCAGCAGCTTCCTAGGGGATACGCAGTATTTT
>TRBV24-1|TRBJ2-1|NA|many
CATSDLGGRYNEQFF
TGTGCCACCAGTGATTTAGGGGGACGGTACAATGAGCAGTTCTTC
>TRBV7-9|TRBJ1-2|NA|many
CASSLTLKSYGYTF
TGTGCCAGCAGCTTAACACTGAAGAGCTATGGCTACACCTTC
>TRBV20-1|TRBJ2-7|NA|many
CSAEGRGFTYEQYF
TGCAGTGCCGAGGGTCGCGGGTTCACCTACGAGCAGTACTTC
>TRBV6-5|TRBJ2-2|NA|NA
CASSYSRRTGELFF
TGTGCCAGCAGTTACTCGAGGCGCACCGGGGAGCTGTTTTTT
>TRBV5-1|TRBJ2-3|TRBD2|many
CASTHPTSGGTDTQYF
TGCGCCAGCACCCACCCGACTAGCGGCGGCACAGATACGCAGTATTTT
>TRBV19|TRBJ1-2|TRBD1|few
CASSSSPLRDRNYGYTF
TGTGCCAGTAGTTCCTCTCCGTTAAGGGACAGGAACTATGGCTACACCTTC
>TRBV6-1|TRBJ2-2|NA|many
CASRGMHSNGELFF
TGTGCCAGCAGGGGGATGCACTCGAACGGGGAGCTGTTTTTT
>TRBV6-6|TRBJ1-1|NA|NA
CASSYFPDEDTEAFF
TGTGCCAGCAGTTACTTCCCCGACGAAGACACTGAAGCTTTCTTT
>TRBV6-6|TRBJ1-4|NA|many
CASRGHEKLFF
TGTGCCAGCAGGGGGCATGAAAAACTGTTTTTT
>TRBV10-3|TRBJ2-1|TRBD2|many
CAISTTSGGTNEQFF
TGTGCCATCAGTACGACTAGCGGGGGGACCAATGAGCAGTTCTTC
>TRBV7-7|TRBJ2-1|NA|NA
CASSARMGNYNEQFF
TGTGCCAGCAGCGCCCGGATGGGGAACTACAATGAGCAGTTCTTC
>TRBV9|TRBJ2-5|TRBD1|many
CASSVGQGGQETQYF
TGTGCCAGCAGCGTAGGACAGGGGGGACAAGAGACCCAGTACTTC
>TRBV27|TRBJ2-2|NA|NA
CASSFRSGYPTGELFF
TGTGCCAGCAGTTTTCGAAGCGGGTACCCAACCGGGGAGCTGTTTTTT
>TRBV2|TRBJ2-3|TRBD2|many
CASSGLAGDTDTQYF
TGTGCCAGCAGCGGACTAGCGGGAGATACAGATACGCAGTATTTT
>TRBV20-1|TRBJ2-7|NA|NA
CSARRSRDNSYEQYF
TGCAGTGCTAGGAGATCCCGGGACAACTCCTACGAGCAGTACTTC
>TRBV7-2|TRBJ2-2|NA|NA
CASSLEVSAGELFF
TGTGCCAGCAGCCTAGAGGTTAGCGCCGGGGAGCTGTTTTTT
>TRBV11-3|TRBJ2-1|NA|few
CASSSNSLRDNEQFF
TGTGCCAGCAGCTCAAACTCTCTGCGGGACAATGAGCAGTTCTTC
>TRBV29-1|TRBJ2-3|NA|many
CSTRTGGDTQYF
TGCAGCACACGGACTGGTGGAGATACGCAGTATTTT
>TRBV7-2|TRBJ1-1|NA|many
CASSLFRRSEAFF
TGTGCCAGCAGCTTATTTCGGCGATCCGAAGCTTTCTTT
>TRBV19|TRBJ2-1|NA|many
CASSIYNEQFF
TGTGCCAGTAGTATCTACAATGAGCAGTTCTTC
>TRBV6-5|TRBJ2-7|NA|many
CASSSRRGSYEQYF
TGTGCCAGCAGTTCTAGGAGAGGATCCTACGAGCAGTACTTC
>TRBV28|TRBJ2-7|NA|many
CASGYEQYF
TGTGCCAGCGGATACGAGCAGTACTTC
>TRBV20-1|TRBJ2-3|TRBD2|many
CSAHPLTLAGGTDTQYF
TGCAGTGCTCACCCTCTTACACTAGCGGGAGGCACAGATACGCAGTATTTT
>TRBV7-2|TRBJ2-3|NA|few
CASSSGGFRTDTQYF
TGTGCCAGCAGCTCAGGGGGGTTTCGGACAGATACGCAGTATTTT
>TRBV3-1|TRBJ2-1|NA|many
CASSQGWSSYNEQFF
TGTGCCAGCAGCCAAGGGTGGAGCTCCTACAATGAGCAGTTCTTC
>TRBV6-4|TRBJ1-2|NA|many
CASSETGGGKNYGYTF
TGTGCCAGCAGTGAGACTGGTGGGGGAAAGAACTATGGCTACACCTTC
>TRBV7-9|TRBJ2-5|NA|NA
CASIQSTNQETQYF
TGTGCCAGCATCCAGAGCACTAACCAAGAGACCCAGTACTTC
>TRBV6-1|TRBJ1-3|NA|many
CASSEGGAGNTIYF
TGTGCCAGCAGTGAAGGGGGAGCTGGAAACACCATATATTTT
>TRBV10-3|TRBJ1-2|TRBD1|many
CAISSGQGYYGYTF
TGTGCCATCAGTTCGGGACAGGGCTACTATGGCTACACCTTC
>TRBV11-2|TRBJ2-5|NA|many
CASSQGRLQETQYF
TGTGCCAGCAGCCAGGGACGGTTACAAGAGACCCAGTACTTC
>TRBV5-1|TRBJ2-5|TRBD1|many
CASSRRTGGQETQYF
TGCGCCAGCAGCCGGAGGACAGGCGGGCAAGAGACCCAGTACTTC
>TRBV20-1|TRBJ2-1|NA|many
CSAPDTAAEQFF
TGCAGTGCTCCCGACACCGCAGCGGAGCAGTTCTTC
>TRBV18|TRBJ1-4|TRBD1|few
CASSPGQGELFF
TGTGCCAGCTCACCCGGACAGGGGGAACTGTTTTTT
>TRBV7-6|TRBJ2-1|NA|many
CASSLPLDEQFF
TGTGCCAGCAGCCTCCCTCTCGATGAGCAGTTCTTC
>TRBV29-1|TRBJ2-3|NA|many
CSVEPGALTDTQYF
TGCAGCGTTGAGCCGGGGGCCCTCACAGATACGCAGTATTTT
>TRBV30|TRBJ1-1|TRBD1|NA
CAWGTGRGTEAFF
TGTGCCTGGGGGACAGGGCGGGGCACTGAAGCTTTCTTT
>TRBV5-4|TRBJ1-2|TRBD1|NA
CASSLNARDSHYGYTF
TGTGCCAGCAGCCTAAATGCCCGGGACAGCCACTATGGCTACACCTTC
>TRBV18|TRBJ2-3|NA|many
CASSTGTDTQYF
TGTGCCAGCTCAACGGGCACAGATACGCAGTATTTT
>TRBV11-3|TRBJ2-1|TRBD2|few
CASSPGTSGDNEQFF
TGTGCCAGCAGCCCCGGGACTAGCGGGGACAATGAGCAGTTCTTC
>TRBV11-2|TRBJ2-1|NA|many
CASSLDPAVYNEQFF
TGTGCCAGCAGCTTAGATCCGGCGGTTTACAATGAGCAGTTCTTC